The 12 T cell receptor beta chains listed next were all sequenced from one sample in a study of human T cells and chemical hapten exposure (dated by TCRdb to the early 2020s). This specimen's time point label, interpreted: pre-sensitization, week 0. The sample's treatment or condition label, in plain terms: therapeutic diphenylcyclopropenone sensitization with weekly scalp DPC. Preparation of the library involved RACE. The listed sequencing device is NextSeq 500. TCRdb's own reprocessing of the public reads used fastp at Q25 and MiXCR and kept productive beta chains. Records with the same CDR3 protein are collapsed into one entry carrying the most frequent genes and DNA. The sample includes 65,000 to 90,000 distinct CDR3 sequences, with 13% to 15% observed a single time. Jointly, the top ten make up approximately 4.6% of the sample. Sequencing used whole blood, obtained in connection with sensitization to the hapten diphenylcyclopropenone (DPC). The receptors originated from a woman between 50 and 59 years old with alopecia areata. Some clones in this sample may be carry-over from other donors' samples.

The chain carries TRBV7-2 and TRBJ2-3, with D perhaps TRBD2 (5 bases). V gave up 0 bases and J gave up 0 bases, with 10 bases separating them. Germline V gene data show CDR1 as SGHTA and CDR2 as FQGNSA. This CDR3 region has 16 residues. CDR3 nucleotides: TGTGCCAGCAGCTTAGCGAGCGGTTTTAGCACAGATACGCAGTATTTT. Its protein product is CASSLASGFSTDTQYF.

This clonotype was seen more than once but under ten times. This chain uses TRBV19 with TRBJ1-2; 8 bases map to TRBD1. The CDR3 has 16 residues. CDR1 and CDR2 from the germline V gene are LNHDA and SQIVND (reference sequence). V lost 2 bases and J lost 3; bases outside the gene matches: 8. The CDR3: CASSIYFGQGDYGYTF. The DNA of the CDR3 is TGTGCCAGTAGTATATATTTCGGACAGGGCGACTATGGCTACACCTTC.

Concerning this clonotype itself: The junction and the germline gene differ at one end; a read error may be behind it. The chain uses TRBV2 and TRBJ1-2; possible D gene TRBD1, 6 bases. Germline CDR1 reads SNHLY; CDR2 reads FYNNEI. This CDR3 comprises 14 residues. Written as DNA, the CDR3 is TGTGCCCGCAGTAAGGAACAGGGTTTAGATGGCTACACCTTC. The encoded protein is CARSKEQGLDGYTF.

This clonotype has ten or more counts. The gene calls are TRBV7-8 and TRBJ2-1; the match to TRBD2 covers 16 bases. This CDR3 spans 17 amino acids. In germline, CDR1 is SGHVS, CDR2 FQNEAQ. Unmatched junction bases numbered 8, after V lost 4 bases and J lost 8 bases. Here the CDR3 reads CASSWGLAGGLGYEQFF. CDR3 coding DNA: TGTGCCAGCAGCTGGGGACTAGCGGGAGGGCTGGGGTATGAGCAGTTCTTC.

The chain carries TRBV4-1 and TRBJ2-3, with 7 bases aligning to TRBD1. Germline V gives CDR1 MGHRA, CDR2 YSYEKL. The CDR3 is made up of 15 amino acids. Trimming removed 0 bases from V and 8 bases from J; junction bases left unmatched: 8. DNA of the CDR3: TGCGCCAGCAGCCAAGATATTAACAGGGGAGTTACGCAGTATTTT. Residues: CASSQDINRGVTQYF.

This clonotype was observed a few times. V usage is TRBV6-1 and J usage is TRBJ1-1; D not certain. CDR1 MNHNS and CDR2 SASEGT come from the germline V gene. V lost 7 bases, J lost 0 bases, and 12 bases lay in between. CDR3 length equals 14 residues. Here the CDR3 reads CASTSNLMNTEAFF. CDR3 coding DNA: TGTGCCAGCACTAGTAACCTTATGAACACTGAAGCTTTCTTT.

V gene TRBV4-1 combines with J gene TRBJ2-7, with a weak D call TRBD1 (5 bases). From germline, CDR1 is MGHRA and CDR2 YSYEKL. The CDR3 is 16 amino acids. The V end lost 4 bases, the J end lost 4 bases, and 20 bases lay between the germline ends. In nucleotides, the CDR3 is TGCGCCAGCAGCCCCGAGCCCACCAGGGTTTCTTACGAGCAGTACTTC. It encodes CASSPEPTRVSYEQYF.

The rearrangement joins TRBV7-9 to TRBJ2-7; D perhaps matches TRBD1 (6 bases). Trimming removed 5 bases at V and 1 base at J, with 12 bases between. The CDR3 is 14 residues long. Germline CDR1 and CDR2: SEHNR and FQNEAQ (reference sequence). Here the CDR3 reads CASSDRDTSYEQYF. Written as DNA, the CDR3 is TGTGCCAGCAGCGACCGGGACACATCCTACGAGCAGTACTTC. Full variable domain (outside the CDR3, taken from reference TRBV7-9 and TRBJ2-7): DTGVSQNPRHKITKRGQNVTFRCDPISEHNRLYWYRQTLGQGPEFLTYFQNEAQLEKSRLLSDRFSAERPKGSFSTLEIQRTEQGDSAMYLCASSDRDTSYEQYFGPGTRLTVT.

J is TRBJ2-1 and V is TRBV7-9; 9 positions match TRBD2. CDR1 and CDR2 from the germline V gene are SEHNR and FQNEAQ (reference sequence). The J segment lost 2 bases and the V segment lost 5 bases, leaving 4 bases of the junction unmatched. The CDR3 covers 15 residues. CDR3 protein: CASSPVAGAYNEQFF. In DNA form, the CDR3 reads TGTGCCAGCAGCCCGGTAGCGGGAGCCTACAATGAGCAGTTCTTC.

The chain links TRBV7-6 to TRBJ2-3; 9 positions agree with TRBD2. The length of the CDR3 is 17 residues. The V segment lost 5 bases and the J segment 6 bases; nucleotides outside the gene matches: 15. Looked up from germline, CDR1 is SGHVS and CDR2 is FNYEAQ. DNA for the CDR3: TGTGCCAGCAGCCAGAGGGTTAGCGGGGGCAACGTGGATACGCAGTATTTT. Translating gives CASSQRVSGGNVDTQYF.

The J gene is TRBJ2-7, the V gene TRBV13; possible D gene TRBD1, 6 bases. The V end was cut by 5 bases, the J end by 3 bases, with 14 bases between. CDR1 and CDR2 (germline): PRHDT, FYEKMQ (reference sequence). The CDR3 consists of 14 residues. CDR3 sequence reads: CASSANRGHYEQYF. The CDR3 DNA is TGTGCCAGCAGCGCCAATAGGGGACACTACGAGCAGTACTTC.

There are a few counts of this clonotype. The gene calls are TRBV30 and TRBJ2-5, with TRBD2 matching over 9 bases. This CDR3 is built from 17 residues. V gave up 1 base and J gave up 2 bases; unmatched junction bases: 11. Germline loops: CDR1 GTSNPN, CDR2 SVGIG (reference sequence). The CDR3 nucleotides are TGTGCCTGGAGTGCAACCCTACTAGCGGGTCTACAAGAGACCCAGTACTTC. Translated, it gives CAWSATLLAGLQETQYF.